The 23 T cell receptor beta chains listed next were all sequenced from one sample in a study of CD8 T cells in Susac syndrome. It was with random hexamers that roughly 0.45 to 1 ug RNA was reverse transcribed. Via MiXCR, TCRdb re-called the immunoSEQ multiplex PCR reads, giving one row per CDR3 protein. The sample lists about 73,000 distinct CDR3 sequences, 85% to 95% occurring once. The source material was CD8+ T cells from PBMCs. These TCRs come from a human donor with multiple sclerosis.

V usage is TRBV27 and J usage is TRBJ2-1, with D unresolved. The CDR3 is 16 residues long. The germline V gene has CDR1 MNHEY and CDR2 SMNVEV (reference sequence). V was cut by 5 bases and J by 0 bases, with 14 bases left in between. The CDR3 sequence: CASSPQTPSSYNEQFF. CDR3 nucleotide sequence: TGTGCCAGCAGTCCCCAGACCCCTTCCTCCTACAATGAGCAGTTCTTC.

This clonotype turned up a few times. The genes are TRBV29-1 and TRBJ2-7, with D uncertain. Germline V gene sequence: CDR1 SQVTM, CDR2 ANQGSEA. Trimming removed 0 bases at V and 3 bases at J, with 6 bases between. CDR3 length: 12 amino acids. CDR3 in amino acids: CSVEDALYEQYF. The CDR3 DNA sequence: TGCAGCGTTGAAGATGCCCTCTACGAGCAGTACTTC.

The genes are TRBV7-9 and TRBJ1-5; TRBD1 might be the D (6 bases). Germline CDR1 and CDR2: SEHNR and FQNEAQ (reference sequence). This CDR3 is 14 amino acids long. V was clipped by 1 base and J by 7 bases, with 11 bases between them. The CDR3 DNA sequence: TGTGCCAGCAGCTTAGGAGGACAGTACCAGCCCCAGCATTTT. Amino acids: CASSLGGQYQPQHF.

The V gene is TRBV27, the J gene TRBJ1-4; 8 nucleotides agree with TRBD1. The germline V gene encodes CDR1 MNHEY and CDR2 SMNVEV (reference sequence). The CDR3 has 16 amino acids. The ends lost 5 bases at V and 7 bases at J; junction bases unmatched: 12. The CDR3 DNA sequence: TGTGCCAGCAGTCCCCCGACAGGGGTATTGGGTGAAAAACTGTTTTTT. It codes for CASSPPTGVLGEKLFF.

The chain couples TRBV13 to TRBJ2-1; D ambiguous. This CDR3 is built from 15 residues. Germline CDR1 and CDR2: PRHDT and FYEKMQ (reference sequence). The V end was cut by 3 bases, the J end by 6 bases, with 15 bases between. DNA for the CDR3: TGTGCCAGCAGCTTCCCCCCCGGAGACACCAATGAGCAGTTCTTC. This encodes CASSFPPGDTNEQFF.

The V gene is TRBV7-9, the J gene TRBJ2-7; D is perhaps TRBD2 (7 bases). V dropped 5 bases and J dropped 7 bases, with 18 bases sitting between them. Germline values: CDR1 SEHNR, CDR2 FQNEAQ (reference sequence). The CDR3 contains 14 residues. The CDR3 bases are TGTGCCAGCAGCCATACCGGGGGGCGTACGGAGCAGTACTTC. Protein sequence: CASSHTGGRTEQYF.

The chain employs TRBV19 and TRBJ2-1, with 8 bases lining up with TRBD2. In germline, CDR1 is LNHDA, CDR2 SQIVND (reference sequence). This CDR3 spans 16 amino acids. The trim removed 3 bases at V and 3 bases at J, leaving 7 bases unmatched. CDR3 DNA: TGTGCCAGTAGTATCGCCACTAGCGGTTTCTACAATGAGCAGTTCTTC. Translation gives CASSIATSGFYNEQFF.

This clonotype was counted between two and nine times. The chain couples TRBV27 to TRBJ2-3; TRBD1 or TRBD2 may be the D gene (5 bases each). CDR3 length: 14 residues. Germline CDR1 reads MNHEY; CDR2 reads SMNVEV (reference sequence). With 4 bases removed from V and 4 bases from J, the gap between germline ends came to 12 bases. The DNA of the CDR3 is TGTGCCAGCAGTTCCGGGACGGGGCCAGATACGCAGTATTTT. This encodes CASSSGTGPDTQYF.

The rearrangement links TRBV14 to TRBJ2-5; D remains ambiguous. CDR3 length equals 14 residues. The germline V gene has CDR1 SGHDN and CDR2 FVKESK. Trimming removed 3 bases from V and 0 bases from J, with 8 bases in between. CDR3 protein: CASSQGMYQETQYF. The CDR3 nucleotides are TGTGCCAGCAGCCAGGGGATGTACCAAGAGACCCAGTACTTC. The variable domain in full, with the rest retrieved from reference TRBV14 and TRBJ2-5, is EAGVTQFPSHSVIEKGQTVTLRCDPISGHDNLYWYRRVMGKEIKFLLHFVKESKQDESGMPNNRFLAERTGGTYSTLKVQPAELEDSGVYFCASSQGMYQETQYFGPGTRLLVL.

The genes are TRBV11-2 and TRBJ2-1; unclear D gene. The CDR3 runs to 11 residues. V was cut by 3 bases and J by 10 bases, with 7 bases left in between. From germline, CDR1 is SGHAT and CDR2 FQNNGV. CDR3 protein: CASSFAKEQFF. The DNA for the CDR3 is TGTGCCAGCAGCTTCGCCAAGGAGCAGTTCTTC.

The CDR3 region is CASGLAGTGERETQYF. CDR3 sequence (DNA): TGTGCTAGTGGTTTGGCGGGGACGGGGGAGCGGGAGACCCAGTACTTC. This chain connects TRBV12-5 to TRBJ2-5; D is possibly TRBD2 (6 bases). V was cut by 1 base and J by 5 bases, with 17 bases left in between. CDR3 size: 16 residues. Germline loops: CDR1 LGHNT, CDR2 FRNRAP.

The chain links TRBV5-6 to TRBJ2-3; D is perhaps TRBD1 or TRBD2 (6 bases each). V was shortened by 7 bases and J by 2 bases, with 17 bases between the two germline ends. Looked up from germline, CDR1 is SGHDT and CDR2 is YYEEEE. The CDR3 runs to 15 residues. The CDR3 is CASFIRGALTDTQYF. The CDR3 DNA reads as TGTGCCAGCTTCATAAGGGGGGCGCTCACAGATACGCAGTATTTT.

This clonotype was seen once. This chain uses TRBV27 with TRBJ2-7; either TRBD1 or TRBD2 may supply D (5 bases each). The germline V and J ends were trimmed by 3 bases and 5 bases, with 11 bases remaining between them. The CDR3 spans 13 residues. Germline-derived CDR1 and CDR2 are MNHEY and SMNVEV (reference sequence). The CDR3 DNA is TGTGCCAGCAGTTTTACCGGGACCGACGAGCAGTACTTC. It specifies CASSFTGTDEQYF.

The chain joins TRBV7-9 to TRBJ2-3, with D unresolved. This CDR3 contains 11 residues. Germline-derived CDR1 and CDR2 are SEHNR and FQNEAQ (reference sequence). The germline V and J ends were trimmed by 6 bases and 2 bases, with 3 bases remaining between them. For the CDR3, the DNA is TGTGCCAGCAGGTCCACAGATACGCAGTATTTT. The encoded protein is CASRSTDTQYF.

The chain couples TRBV7-9 to TRBJ2-3; 8 bases map to TRBD1. The germline CDR1 and CDR2 sequences are SEHNR and FQNEAQ (reference sequence). J lost 2 bases, V lost 1 base, and 2 bases had no gene match. The CDR3 spans 15 residues. CDR3 amino acids: CASSLGTGITDTQYF. CDR3 coding DNA: TGTGCCAGCAGCTTAGGGACAGGGATCACAGATACGCAGTATTTT.

The chain recombines TRBV7-9 with TRBJ2-1; D is undetermined. Germline values: CDR1 SEHNR, CDR2 FQNEAQ (reference sequence). CDR3 length: 13 amino acids. Trimming pared 4 bases from V and 12 bases from J, leaving 16 bases between. The CDR3 sequence is CASSSLTGEGQFF. The CDR3 DNA is TGTGCCAGCAGCTCACTAACCGGTGAAGGGCAGTTCTTC.

The gene calls are TRBV29-1 and TRBJ2-7, with 7 bases aligning to TRBD1. The germline gives CDR1 SQVTM, CDR2 ANQGSEA. This CDR3 spans 13 amino acids. V lost 6 bases, J lost 1 base, and 6 bases stayed unmatched. CDR3 region: CSVGPGQSYEQYF. The CDR3, as DNA: TGCAGCGTAGGACCGGGACAGTCCTACGAGCAGTACTTC.

The CDR3 region is CSASPDMSTYQPQHF. DNA of the CDR3: TGCAGTGCTAGCCCGGACATGTCGACATATCAGCCCCAGCATTTT. The rearrangement uses TRBV20-1 and TRBJ1-5; a possible D gene is TRBD1 (5 bases). The V end was cut by 3 bases, the J end by 5 bases, with 17 bases between. The CDR3 spans 15 residues. Germline V gene data show CDR1 as DFQATT and CDR2 as SNEGSKA (reference sequence).

CDR3 sequence: CASGLGEGYTF. The CDR3 nucleotides are TGTGCCAGCGGGTTGGGTGAAGGCTACACCTTC. The chain recombines TRBV12-3 or TRBV12-4 with TRBJ1-2; D is unresolved. The ends were cut back, 8 bases at V and 8 bases at J, with 12 bases in the middle. The CDR3 length is 11 residues.

The rearrangement joins TRBV13 to TRBJ2-7, with a weak D call TRBD1 (6 bases). CDR1 is PRHDT and CDR2 is FYEKMQ in the germline V gene (reference sequence). This CDR3 spans 14 amino acids. The V end lost 1 base, the J end lost 6 bases, and 13 bases lay between the germline ends. The DNA for the CDR3 is TGTGCCAGCAGCTTAGAAGGGGCAGGGGTCGAGCAGTACTTC. The encoded protein is CASSLEGAGVEQYF.

The chain couples TRBV9 to TRBJ2-2; TRBD2 matches at 12 bases. The V gene's germline CDR1 is SGDLS and CDR2 YYNGEE. The trim removed 4 bases at V and 3 bases at J, leaving 4 bases unmatched. This CDR3 has 16 amino acids. The CDR3 sequence is CASSSSSGGDTGELFF. CDR3 coding DNA: TGTGCCAGCAGCTCTTCTAGCGGGGGGGACACCGGGGAGCTGTTTTTT. Filled out from reference TRBV9 and TRBJ2-2, the complete variable domain reads DSGVTQTPKHLITATGQRVTLRCSPRSGDLSVYWYQQSLDQGLQFLIQYYNGEERAKGNILERFSAQQFPDLHSELNLSSLELGDSALYFCASSSSSGGDTGELFFGEGSRLTVL.

The chain uses TRBV27 and TRBJ1-2, with D possibly being TRBD1 (6 bases). This CDR3 region has 13 residues. Germline V gene data show CDR1 as MNHEY and CDR2 as SMNVEV (reference sequence). Trimming took 4 bases from V and 5 from J, leaving 11 bases between them. The chain's CDR3 is CASSSGTQYGYTF. The CDR3 coding sequence is TGTGCCAGCAGTTCCGGGACACAGTATGGCTACACCTTC.

In its sample, this clonotype was seen once. This chain joins TRBV5-4 and TRBJ2-7; TRBD1 agrees at 9 bases. Germline V CDR1 and CDR2: SGHNT, YYREEE (reference sequence). The junction had 4 bases not matched to a gene; V was cut back by 4 bases and J by 2 bases. The CDR3 is 14 residues long. The CDR3 DNA follows: TGTGCCAGCAGCGCGGGACAGGGCCCCTACGAGCAGTACTTC. Protein sequence: CASSAGQGPYEQYF.